This T cell receptor beta chain comes out of a study of cytomegalovirus exposure and HLA in healthy donors. Notes on the study in general: Data from an earlier analysis indicated that most TCR beta V segments were productive either about 87% or about 30% of the time.

Germline lookup yields CDR1 SGHAT and CDR2 FQNNGV. This CDR3 comprises 13 residues. V lost 5 bases to trimming and J lost 11 bases, with 13 bases between them. About this clone itself: The antigen is not known.

The PCR used 60 Vbeta and 13 Jbeta primers. This table comes from immunoSEQ multiplex PCR, and its TCRdb copy is limited to in-frame clones, with some not included. The repertoire includes more than 100,000 clones, roughly 80% of them detected once, and 8.8% sits in the top ten. The sequence derives from a female donor in good health and CMV-seropositive. This chain uses TRBV11-2 with TRBJ1-6; no reliable D call. The sample was PBMCs. CDR3 coding DNA: TGTGCCAGCAGCCGACATGGAATGGCACCCCTCCACTTT. This sequence encodes CASSRHGMAPLHF.